This TCR beta chain was profiled in a study of graft-versus-host responses after intestinal transplantation. Study as a whole: As for transplant type, recipients had multivisceral, liver-intestinal, or isolated intestinal grafts. The whole recipient group had anti-thymocyte globulin induction followed by tacrolimus and steroids for around 3 years. General study findings and limits: Present in recipient marrow, GvH clones included some that appeared first in ileum or blood. In patients with graft-donor T cell macrochimerism, allograft graft-versus-host to host-versus-graft clonal ratios were high.

Here immunoSEQ multiplex PCR was the method, and the copy in TCRdb shows in-frame clones only, minus some. The data show over 85,000 clones, with about 93% seen just once and less than 0.5% held by the top ten. The V end lost 0 bases, the J end lost 0 bases, and 15 bases lay between the germline ends. Germline V CDR1 and CDR2: PRHDT, FYEKMQ (reference sequence). This CDR3 region has 17 residues. About this clone itself: Its antigen is as yet unknown.

Specimen: unstimulated CD8+ T cells sorted from spleen or lymph node cells, collected before intestinal transplant. This TCR was recovered from a human donor who received an intestinal transplant. The chain carries TRBV13 and TRBJ2-7, with D maybe TRBD1 (5 bases). DNA of the CDR3: TGTGCCAGCAGCTTAGGGTTAGGGGCCGCCAGCTCCTACGAGCAGTACTTC. This encodes CASSLGLGAASSYEQYF.